These 30 T cell receptor beta chains were all obtained from the same sample, sequenced in a study of patients and donors after allogeneic stem cell transplantation. A single record per CDR3 protein comes from TCRdb applying MiXCR to the RT-PCR reads. The sample records approximately 24,000 distinct CDR3 sequences, 35% to 45% being singletons. Sequences were obtained from blood, either unsorted or a sorted T cell fraction (not recorded which). These receptors came from a human donor who was either an allogeneic HSCT recipient or a stem cell or donor lymphocyte infusion donor (not recorded which). It is not recorded whose cells these are; they may come from a transplant donor.

The V and J genes are TRBV10-3 and TRBJ1-4, with a possible D match to TRBD1 (6 bases). V lost 0 bases to trimming and J lost 7 bases, with 12 bases between them. The germline CDR1 and CDR2 sequences are ENHRY and SYGVKD. The CDR3 has 15 residues. This chain's CDR3 is CAISESTAGVEKLFF. For the CDR3, the DNA is TGTGCCATCAGTGAGTCGACGGCAGGGGTTGAAAAACTGTTTTTT.

The chain carries TRBV28 and TRBJ2-1; D may be TRBD2 (5 bases). The CDR3 covers 14 residues. V shed 5 bases and J shed 3 bases, with 11 bases lying between them. The germline V gene has CDR1 MDHEN and CDR2 SYDVKM. CDR3 sequence (DNA): TGTGCCAGCAGTCAGAAGCGGTTCTACAATGAGCAGTTCTTC. Amino acids: CASSQKRFYNEQFF.

This clonotype has only a few counts. The chain recombines TRBV5-1 with TRBJ1-2, with D unresolved. Germline loops: CDR1 SGHRS, CDR2 YFSETQ. The CDR3 spans 13 residues. Trimming pared 0 bases from V and 3 bases from J, leaving 6 bases between. CDR3 sequence: CASSLGGDYGYTF. Written as DNA, the CDR3 is TGCGCCAGCAGCTTGGGAGGCGACTATGGCTACACCTTC.

Only a few counts were recorded for this clonotype. The chain carries TRBV20-1 and TRBJ2-1, with D possibly TRBD2 on 6 matching bases. The CDR3 has 11 amino acids. Germline assignment: CDR1 DFQATT and CDR2 SNEGSKA (reference sequence). This chain's CDR3 is CRCGGVNEQFF. CDR3 nucleotide sequence: TGCAGGTGTGGAGGGGTAAATGAGCAGTTCTTC.

The genes are TRBV5-6 and TRBJ1-4; tentatively, D is TRBD1 (6 bases). Between the trimmed V and J ends, which lost 3 bases and 4 bases, there was a span of 19 bases. CDR3 length: 17 residues. Germline V gene data show CDR1 as SGHDT and CDR2 as YYEEEE. The CDR3 is CASSSHRRTDYNEKLFF. DNA for the CDR3: TGTGCCAGCAGCTCGCACCGAAGGACAGATTATAATGAAAAACTGTTTTTT.

The table lists this clonotype with a few counts. The rearrangement joins TRBV29-1 to TRBJ2-3; possibly TRBD2 for D (5 bases). This CDR3 contains 10 residues. V lost 6 bases and J 6 bases, leaving 7 bases between the germline ends. Germline V lookup: CDR1 SQVTM, CDR2 ANQGSEA. CDR3: CSVLGDTQYF. CDR3 DNA: TGCAGCGTACTAGGGGATACGCAGTATTTT.

The chain has TRBV4-1 and TRBJ2-3, with TRBD1 as a possible D gene (5 bases). Germline V gene lookup returns CDR1 MGHRA and CDR2 YSYEKL. The CDR3 has 13 residues. The V and J ends lost 3 bases and 3 bases respectively, with 7 bases between them. The CDR3 coding sequence is TGCGCCAGCAGCCACAGGGAAACAGATACGCAGTATTTT. Translating gives CASSHRETDTQYF.

The chain has TRBV7-9 and TRBJ1-1; the D gene is possibly TRBD1 (6 bases). This CDR3 contains 15 residues. Germline values: CDR1 SEHNR, CDR2 FQNEAQ (reference sequence). The germline V and J ends were trimmed by 4 bases and 0 bases, with 12 bases remaining between them. The CDR3 sequence: CASSSGHLLNTEAFF. CDR3 in DNA: TGTGCCAGCAGCTCGGGACACCTTTTGAACACTGAAGCTTTCTTT.

The gene calls are TRBV7-9 and TRBJ1-4, with a possible D match to TRBD1 (5 bases). With 4 bases removed from V and 0 bases from J, the gap between germline ends came to 12 bases. Looked up from germline, CDR1 is SEHNR and CDR2 is FQNEAQ (reference sequence). This CDR3 region has 16 residues. The CDR3 nucleotides read TGTGCCAGCAGCTCCCCAGGAGGGGCAACTAATGAAAAACTGTTTTTT. Protein: CASSSPGGATNEKLFF.

This clonotype was seen a few times. The chain joins TRBV7-9 to TRBJ1-2, with 8 bases that match TRBD1. CDR1 is SEHNR, CDR2 FQNEAQ, per germline (reference sequence). The length of the CDR3 is 15 residues. The V gene end was trimmed by 3 bases and the J gene end by 4 bases; junction bases not matched to a gene: 7. This chain's CDR3 is CASSFGQGTVYGYTF. The CDR3 DNA reads as TGTGCCAGCAGCTTTGGACAGGGAACCGTCTATGGCTACACCTTC.

The sample holds a few counts of this clonotype. The V gene is TRBV3-1, the J gene TRBJ1-2; the match to TRBD1 covers 8 bases. This CDR3 has 13 amino acids. V was pared by 4 bases and J by 7 bases, with 5 bases of the junction left unmatched. Per the germline V gene, CDR1 is LGHDT and CDR2 is YNNKEL (reference sequence). The chain's CDR3 is CASSRDRGGGYTF. The CDR3 DNA sequence: TGTGCCAGCAGCCGAGACAGGGGCGGTGGCTACACCTTC.

This clonotype appeared a few times. The rearrangement uses TRBV4-1 and TRBJ1-5; D call uncertain. The V gene lost 0 bases and the J gene lost 0 bases, with 9 bases spanning the gap. CDR1 is MGHRA and CDR2 is YSYEKL in the germline V gene. This CDR3 has 16 amino acids. CDR3 DNA sequence: TGCGCCAGCAGCCAAGATAGTCAAAATAGCAATCAGCCCCAGCATTTT. Its protein product is CASSQDSQNSNQPQHF.

Here the CDR3 DNA reads TGTGCCAGCAGCCAAGTGAAGGGGGACACTGAAGCTTTCTTT. Translated, it gives CASSQVKGDTEAFF. V and J are TRBV4-2 and TRBJ1-1, with TRBD1 as a possible D gene (6 bases). The V end was cut by 1 base, the J end by 3 bases, with 9 bases between. Germline V gives CDR1 LGHNA, CDR2 YNFKEQ. This CDR3 contains 14 residues.

This chain joins TRBV6-1 and TRBJ1-1; no reliable D call. Germline CDR1 reads MNHNS; CDR2 reads SASEGT. The CDR3 contains 14 residues. V lost 6 bases to trimming and J lost 1 base, with 12 bases between them. The CDR3 region is CASRRESPNTEAFF. The CDR3, as DNA: TGTGCCAGCAGGAGGGAAAGCCCGAACACTGAAGCTTTCTTT.

This clonotype was counted between two and nine times. V and J are TRBV5-1 and TRBJ1-1; D uncertain. Deletions cut 0 bases from V and 4 bases from J, with 13 bases between. The V gene's germline CDR1 is SGHRS and CDR2 YFSETQ. The CDR3 runs 15 residues. The CDR3 nucleotides are TGCGCCAGCAGCTTGGGCGCCGAGGGAATCACTGAAGCTTTCTTT. As protein: CASSLGAEGITEAFF. Variable domain in full (rest from reference TRBV5-1 and TRBJ1-1): KAGVTQTPRYLIKTRGQQVTLSCSPISGHRSVSWYQQTPGQGLQFLFEYFSETQRNKGNFPGRFSGRQFSNSRSEMNVSTLELGDSALYLCASSLGAEGITEAFFGQGTRLTVV.

This clonotype occurred once. The conserved final phenylalanine or tryptophan is absent from the CDR3, which likely points to a read error. The J gene is TRBJ2-1, the V gene TRBV6-5; 9 positions match TRBD1. There are 14 residues in the CDR3. V shed 7 bases and J 6 bases; nucleotides not matched to a gene: 7. The germline gives CDR1 MNHEY, CDR2 SVGAGI. The CDR3 region is CASIGTGYTNEQFI. As DNA, the CDR3 is TGTGCCAGCATTGGGACAGGGTACACCAATGAGCAGTTCATC.

The chain couples TRBV18 to TRBJ1-6; 7 bases align to TRBD1. CDR3 length: 14 residues. Germline V gene sequence: CDR1 KGHSH, CDR2 LQKENI. Trimming took 6 bases from V and 6 from J; bases not matched to a gene: 5. This chain's CDR3 is CASSPGTANSPLHF. The CDR3 region has the DNA TGTGCCAGCTCTCCCGGGACAGCTAATTCACCCCTCCACTTT.

The V and J genes are TRBV6-2 or TRBV6-3 and TRBJ2-3, with 8 bases fitting TRBD1. The ends lost 2 bases at V and 2 bases at J; junction bases unmatched: 9. Germline lookup yields CDR1 MNHEY and CDR2 SVGEGT. This CDR3 region has 17 residues. CDR3: CASSYGLMTGATDTQYF. The CDR3 DNA reads TGTGCCAGCAGTTACGGGTTGATGACAGGGGCCACAGATACGCAGTATTTT.

This clonotype has just a few counts. The genes are TRBV11-2 and TRBJ1-4; D is uncertain. Germline CDR1 SGHAT, CDR2 FQNNGV. CDR3 length equals 15 residues. The V end was cut by 1 base, the J end by 0 bases, with 6 bases between. The DNA of the CDR3 is TGTGCCAGCAGCTTAGTTCCCTCAACTAATGAAAAACTGTTTTTT. This sequence encodes CASSLVPSTNEKLFF.

This clonotype was observed at least ten times. The chain uses TRBV6-6 and TRBJ2-7, with TRBD1 matching 9 bases. The V segment lost 6 bases and the J segment 0 bases; nucleotides outside the gene matches: 6. CDR1 and CDR2 (germline): MNHNY, SVGAGI (reference sequence). The CDR3 is made up of 15 amino acids. The CDR3 protein is CASRKTGGVSYEQYF. The CDR3 DNA reads TGTGCCAGCAGAAAAACAGGGGGCGTCTCCTACGAGCAGTACTTC.

In nucleotides, the CDR3 is TGTGCCAGCAGCCCCCGTGAGGCGAACTATGGCTACACCTTC. Translation: CASSPREANYGYTF. This chain joins TRBV3-1 and TRBJ1-2; D ambiguous. V was cut by 4 bases and J by 2 bases, with 11 bases left in between. Per germline, CDR1 LGHDT and CDR2 YNNKEL (reference sequence). This CDR3 has 14 residues.

The gene calls are TRBV7-9 and TRBJ1-5; TRBD1 matches at 9 bases. The CDR3 covers 16 residues. V shed 2 bases, J shed 4 bases, and the junction held 6 bases outside the gene matches. Germline V gene sequence: CDR1 SEHNR, CDR2 FQNEAQ (reference sequence). The CDR3 reads CASSLSSGQGNQPQHF. The DNA for the CDR3 is TGTGCCAGCAGCTTATCTTCGGGACAGGGAAATCAGCCCCAGCATTTT.

This clonotype was counted ten times or more. This chain links TRBV29-1 with TRBJ1-1; D ambiguous. Per the germline V gene, CDR1 is SQVTM and CDR2 is ANQGSEA. Trimming took off 4 bases at V and 5 bases at J, with 8 bases between the two ends. The CDR3 consists of 11 residues. CDR3 in DNA: TGCAGCGTTGTGGTAGGAACTGAAGCTTTCTTT. Translated: CSVVVGTEAFF.

This clonotype was observed many times. The chain is built from TRBV7-6 and TRBJ1-1; D perhaps matches TRBD1 (5 bases). CDR3 length: 14 residues. CDR1 and CDR2 from the germline V gene are SGHVS and FNYEAQ. V lost 6 bases and J 4 bases, leaving 15 bases between the germline ends. CDR3 DNA sequence: TGTGCCAGCAGAACGACAGCTACGGGCACTGAAGCTTTCTTT. Protein product: CASRTTATGTEAFF. Full variable domain (missing parts from reference TRBV7-6 and TRBJ1-1): GAGVSQSPRYKVTKRGQDVALRCDPISGHVSLYWYRQALGQGPEFLTYFNYEAQQDKSGLPNDRFSAERPEGSISTLTIQRTEQRDSAMYRCASRTTATGTEAFFGQGTRLTVV.

The chain has TRBV12-3 or TRBV12-4 and TRBJ1-6; no reliable D call. V lost 0 bases, J lost 13 bases, and 16 bases lay in between. This CDR3 is built from 15 residues. The CDR3 nucleotides are TGTGCCAGCAGTTTAGCGTCCCGCCCCGCTTTCCCCCTCCACTTT. The encoded protein is CASSLASRPAFPLHF.

V gene TRBV7-2 combines with J gene TRBJ2-1; D is unresolved. CDR3 size: 11 residues. Germline CDR1 is SGHTA and CDR2 is FQGNSA. Trimming cost V 5 bases and J 8 bases, with 7 bases left between them. The CDR3 coding sequence is TGTGCCAGCAGCACCGTGTATGAGCAGTTCTTC. Its protein product is CASSTVYEQFF. The whole variable domain, remainder taken from reference TRBV7-2 and TRBJ2-1, is GAGVSQSPSNKVTEKGKDVELRCDPISGHTALYWYRQSLGQGLEFLIYFQGNSAPDKSGLPSDRFSAERTGGSVSTLTIQRTQQEDSAVYLCASSTVYEQFFGPGTRLTVL.

The chain is built from TRBV5-1 and TRBJ1-1; 8 bases are shared with TRBD1. Germline V lookup: CDR1 SGHRS, CDR2 YFSETQ. This CDR3 spans 17 amino acids. V lost 0 bases to trimming and J lost 0 bases; unmatched junction nucleotides: 7. In DNA form, the CDR3 reads TGCGCCAGCAGCTTGGCTCTGGGACAGGCCATGAACACTGAAGCTTTCTTT. Amino acid sequence: CASSLALGQAMNTEAFF.

The rearrangement uses TRBV4-2 and TRBJ1-4; D is uncertain. V was clipped by 4 bases and J by 8 bases, with 17 bases between them. The CDR3 is 15 amino acids. Germline V gene data show CDR1 as LGHNA and CDR2 as YNFKEQ. The CDR3 protein is CASSPHGVVLEKLFF. The DNA for the CDR3 is TGTGCCAGCAGCCCCCACGGGGTTGTACTCGAAAAACTGTTTTTT.

The CDR3 coding sequence is TGTGCCAGCAGCTTGATGCCGGACAGGGAGAACACTGAAGCTTTCTTT. It codes for CASSLMPDRENTEAFF. The chain uses TRBV5-6 and TRBJ1-1; the match to TRBD1 covers 8 bases. CDR1 is SGHDT, CDR2 YYEEEE, per germline. This CDR3 contains 16 residues. V lost 1 base to trimming and J lost 1 base; unmatched junction nucleotides: 6.

At least ten counts were recorded for this clonotype. The J gene is TRBJ1-1, the V gene TRBV5-4, with D perhaps TRBD1 (6 bases). The length of the CDR3 is 16 residues. Germline CDR1 reads SGHNT; CDR2 reads YYREEE (reference sequence). Trimming took 3 bases from V and 1 from J, leaving 16 bases between them. The CDR3 bases are TGTGCCAGCAGCTCGGGGGCATCTACGAGGAACACTGAAGCTTTCTTT. Translated, it gives CASSSGASTRNTEAFF.